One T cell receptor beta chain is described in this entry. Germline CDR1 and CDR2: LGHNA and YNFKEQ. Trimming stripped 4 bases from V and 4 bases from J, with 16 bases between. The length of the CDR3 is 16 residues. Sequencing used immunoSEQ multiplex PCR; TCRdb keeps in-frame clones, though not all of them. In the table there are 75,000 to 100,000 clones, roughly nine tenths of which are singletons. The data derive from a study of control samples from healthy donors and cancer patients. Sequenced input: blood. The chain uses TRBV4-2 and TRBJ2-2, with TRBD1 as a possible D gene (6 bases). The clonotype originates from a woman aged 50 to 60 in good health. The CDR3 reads CASSPWTAGFTGELFF. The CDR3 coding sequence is TGTGCCAGCAGCCCGTGGACAGCAGGATTCACCGGGGAGCTGTTTTTT.